The clone carrying this TCR beta chain has a handful of counts. The sample comes from a study of blood T cell repertoires in COVID-19. Turning to the study itself: Acute and convalescent COVID-19 samples came from the United States, Italy and Spain.

The repertoire was sequenced with immunoSEQ multiplex PCR; TCRdb's copy has only in-frame clones and lacks some. Altogether about 210,000 clones are present, approximately 78% being singletons, with the ten largest covering approximately 5.2%. CDR3 length equals 14 residues. Germline values: CDR1 LNHDA, CDR2 SQIVND (reference sequence). V lost 2 bases and J lost 1, with 8 bases in between. The clonotype was recovered from a woman in her 70s with COVID-19, enrolled during active disease. The sequencing sample was made of peripheral blood. The chain is built from TRBV19 and TRBJ2-5; D may be TRBD1 (6 bases). The CDR3 coding sequence is TGTGCCAGTAGTATAACAGGGTCCCAAGAGACCCAGTACTTC. Translated: CASSITGSQETQYF.